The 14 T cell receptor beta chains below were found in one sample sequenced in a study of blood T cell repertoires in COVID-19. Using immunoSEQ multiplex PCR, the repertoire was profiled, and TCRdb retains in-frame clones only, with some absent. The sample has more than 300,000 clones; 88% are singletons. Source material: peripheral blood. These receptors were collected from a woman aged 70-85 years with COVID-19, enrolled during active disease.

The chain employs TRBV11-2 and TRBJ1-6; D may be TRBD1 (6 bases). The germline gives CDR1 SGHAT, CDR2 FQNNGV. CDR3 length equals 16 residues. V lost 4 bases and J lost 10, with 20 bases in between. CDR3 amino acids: CASSSEESTGYSPLHF. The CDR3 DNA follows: TGTGCCAGCAGCTCGGAAGAAAGCACAGGGTACTCACCCCTCCACTTT.

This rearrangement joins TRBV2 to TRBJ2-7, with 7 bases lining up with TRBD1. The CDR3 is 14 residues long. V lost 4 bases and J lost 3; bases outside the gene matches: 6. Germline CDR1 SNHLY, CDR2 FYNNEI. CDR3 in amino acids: CASSVTGVFYEQYF. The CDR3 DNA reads TGTGCCAGCAGTGTTACAGGGGTTTTCTACGAGCAGTACTTC.

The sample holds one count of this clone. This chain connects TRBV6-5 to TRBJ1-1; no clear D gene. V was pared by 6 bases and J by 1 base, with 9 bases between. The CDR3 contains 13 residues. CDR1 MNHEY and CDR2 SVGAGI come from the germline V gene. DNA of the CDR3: TGTGCCAGCAGGATCCGGGGGAACACTGAAGCTTTCTTT. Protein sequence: CASRIRGNTEAFF.

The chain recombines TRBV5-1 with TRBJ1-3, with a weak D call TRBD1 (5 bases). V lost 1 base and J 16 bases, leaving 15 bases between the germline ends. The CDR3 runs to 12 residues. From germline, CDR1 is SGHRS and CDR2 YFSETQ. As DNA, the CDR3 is TGCGCCAGCAGCTTGAATGGTCAGGGTGCGTATTTT. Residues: CASSLNGQGAYF.

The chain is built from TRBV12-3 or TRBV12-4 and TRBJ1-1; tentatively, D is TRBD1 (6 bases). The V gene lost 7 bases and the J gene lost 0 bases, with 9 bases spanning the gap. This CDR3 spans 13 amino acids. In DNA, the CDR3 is TGTGCCAGCACGGGACAAATGAACACTGAAGCTTTCTTT. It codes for CASTGQMNTEAFF.

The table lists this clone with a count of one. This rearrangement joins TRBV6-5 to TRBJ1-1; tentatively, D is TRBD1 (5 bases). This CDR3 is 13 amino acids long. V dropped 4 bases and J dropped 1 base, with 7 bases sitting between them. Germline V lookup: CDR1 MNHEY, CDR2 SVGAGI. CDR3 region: CASSSQGNTEAFF. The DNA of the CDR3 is TGTGCCAGCAGTTCTCAGGGGAACACTGAAGCTTTCTTT.

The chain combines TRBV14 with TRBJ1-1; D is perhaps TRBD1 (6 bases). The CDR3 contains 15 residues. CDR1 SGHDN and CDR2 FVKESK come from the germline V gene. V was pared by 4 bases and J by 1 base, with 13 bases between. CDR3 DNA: TGTGCCAGCAGCCCCATACAGGGACGGAACACTGAAGCTTTCTTT. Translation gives CASSPIQGRNTEAFF.

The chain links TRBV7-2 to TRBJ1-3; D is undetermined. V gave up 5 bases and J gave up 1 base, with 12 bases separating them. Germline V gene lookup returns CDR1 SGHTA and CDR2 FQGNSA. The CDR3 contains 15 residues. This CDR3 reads CASSPGPHSGNTIYF. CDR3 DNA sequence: TGTGCCAGCAGCCCTGGGCCACATTCTGGAAACACCATATATTTT.

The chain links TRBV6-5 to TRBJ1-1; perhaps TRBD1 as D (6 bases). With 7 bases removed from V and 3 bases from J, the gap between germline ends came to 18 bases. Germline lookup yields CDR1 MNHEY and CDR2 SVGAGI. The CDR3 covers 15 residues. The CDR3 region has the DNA TGTGCCAGCAAAGCGGGGGCGGTTACAGACACTGAAGCTTTCTTT. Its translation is CASKAGAVTDTEAFF.

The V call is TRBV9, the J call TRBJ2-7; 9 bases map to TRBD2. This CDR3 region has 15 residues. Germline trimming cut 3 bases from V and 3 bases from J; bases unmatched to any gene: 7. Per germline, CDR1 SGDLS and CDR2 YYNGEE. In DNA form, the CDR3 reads TGTGCCAGCAGCGCGACTAGCGGTATCGACTACGAGCAGTACTTC. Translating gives CASSATSGIDYEQYF.

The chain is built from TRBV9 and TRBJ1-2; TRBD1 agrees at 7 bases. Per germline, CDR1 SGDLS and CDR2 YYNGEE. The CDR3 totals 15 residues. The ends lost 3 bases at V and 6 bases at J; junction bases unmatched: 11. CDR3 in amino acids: CASSGMDRKGHGYTF. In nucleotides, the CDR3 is TGTGCCAGCAGCGGAATGGACAGGAAGGGGCATGGCTACACCTTC.

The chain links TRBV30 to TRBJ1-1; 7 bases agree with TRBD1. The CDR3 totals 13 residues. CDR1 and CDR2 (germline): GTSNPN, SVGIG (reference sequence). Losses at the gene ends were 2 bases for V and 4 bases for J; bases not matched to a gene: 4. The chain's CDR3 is CAWSPGGGTEAFF. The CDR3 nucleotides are TGTGCCTGGAGTCCAGGGGGTGGCACTGAAGCTTTCTTT.

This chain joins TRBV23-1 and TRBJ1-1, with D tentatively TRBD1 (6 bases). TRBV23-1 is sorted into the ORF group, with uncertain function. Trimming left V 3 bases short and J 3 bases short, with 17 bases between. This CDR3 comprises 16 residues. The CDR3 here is CASSHLKGGYDTEAFF. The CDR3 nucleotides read TGCGCCAGCAGTCACCTAAAGGGGGGGTATGACACTGAAGCTTTCTTT.

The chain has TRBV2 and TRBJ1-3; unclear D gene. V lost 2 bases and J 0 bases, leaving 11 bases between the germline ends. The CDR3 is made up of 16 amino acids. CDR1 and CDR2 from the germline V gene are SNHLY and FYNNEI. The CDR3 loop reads CASSEPGVSSGNTIYF. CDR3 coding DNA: TGTGCCAGCAGTGAACCCGGGGTCAGCTCTGGAAACACCATATATTTT.